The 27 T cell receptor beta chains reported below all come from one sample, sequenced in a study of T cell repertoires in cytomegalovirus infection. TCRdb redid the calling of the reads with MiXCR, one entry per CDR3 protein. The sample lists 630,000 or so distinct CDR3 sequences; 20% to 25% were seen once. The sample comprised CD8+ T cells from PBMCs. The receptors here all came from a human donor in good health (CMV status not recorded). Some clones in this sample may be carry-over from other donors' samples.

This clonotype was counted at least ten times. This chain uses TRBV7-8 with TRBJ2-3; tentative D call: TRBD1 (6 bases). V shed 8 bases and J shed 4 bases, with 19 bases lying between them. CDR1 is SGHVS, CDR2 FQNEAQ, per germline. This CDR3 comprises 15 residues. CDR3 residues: CASGPRQVWADTQYF. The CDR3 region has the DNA TGTGCCAGCGGACCCCGACAGGTCTGGGCAGATACGCAGTATTTT.

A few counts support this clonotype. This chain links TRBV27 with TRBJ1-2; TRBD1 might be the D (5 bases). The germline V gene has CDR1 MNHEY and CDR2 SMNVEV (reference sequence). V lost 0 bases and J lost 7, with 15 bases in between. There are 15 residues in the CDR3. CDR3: CASSLSGASVFGYTF. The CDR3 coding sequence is TGTGCCAGCAGTTTATCTGGGGCCTCGGTTTTTGGCTACACCTTC.

CDR3 DNA sequence: TGTGCCAGCATCTACGGGACAGGGGTTCTGTACGAGCAGTACGTC. This codes for CASIYGTGVLYEQYV. The chain joins TRBV2 to TRBJ2-7, with TRBD1 identical over 10 bases. V was pared by 7 bases and J by 4 bases, with 10 bases of the junction left unmatched. The CDR3 runs 15 residues. Germline-derived CDR1 and CDR2 are SNHLY and FYNNEI.

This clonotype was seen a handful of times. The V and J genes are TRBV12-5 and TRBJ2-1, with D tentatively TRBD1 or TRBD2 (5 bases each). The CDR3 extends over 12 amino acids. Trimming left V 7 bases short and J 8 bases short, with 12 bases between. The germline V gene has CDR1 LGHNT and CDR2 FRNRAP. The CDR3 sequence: CASDRGAYEQFF. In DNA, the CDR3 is TGTGCTAGTGATAGAGGGGCTTATGAGCAGTTCTTC. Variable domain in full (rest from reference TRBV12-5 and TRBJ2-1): DARVTQTPRHKVTEMGQEVTMRCQPILGHNTVFWYRQTMMQGLELLAYFRNRAPLDDSGMPKDRFSAEMPDATLATLKIQPSEPRDSAVYFCASDRGAYEQFFGPGTRLTVL.

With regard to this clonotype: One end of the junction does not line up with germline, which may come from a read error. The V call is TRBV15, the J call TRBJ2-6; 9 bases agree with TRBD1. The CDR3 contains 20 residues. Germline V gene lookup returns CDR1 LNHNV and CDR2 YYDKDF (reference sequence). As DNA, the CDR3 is TGTGCCACCAGCACCCCCACCTCCGGGACAGGGAACTCTGGGGCCAACGTTCTGACTTTC. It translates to CATSTPTSGTGNSGANVLTF.

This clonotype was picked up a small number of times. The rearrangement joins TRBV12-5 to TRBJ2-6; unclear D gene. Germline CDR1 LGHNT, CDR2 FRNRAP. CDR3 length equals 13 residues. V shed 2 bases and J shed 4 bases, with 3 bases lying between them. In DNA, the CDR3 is TGTGCTAGTGGTTTGTTCGGGGCCAACGTCCTGACTTTC. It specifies CASGLFGANVLTF.

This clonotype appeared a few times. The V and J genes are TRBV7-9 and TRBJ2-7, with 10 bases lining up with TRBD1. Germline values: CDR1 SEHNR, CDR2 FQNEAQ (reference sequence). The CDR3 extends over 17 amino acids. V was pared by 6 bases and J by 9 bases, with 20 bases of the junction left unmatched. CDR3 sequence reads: CASSSGSWDRGPPGQYF. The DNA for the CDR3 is TGTGCCAGCAGTTCCGGCTCATGGGACAGGGGACCACCCGGGCAGTACTTC.

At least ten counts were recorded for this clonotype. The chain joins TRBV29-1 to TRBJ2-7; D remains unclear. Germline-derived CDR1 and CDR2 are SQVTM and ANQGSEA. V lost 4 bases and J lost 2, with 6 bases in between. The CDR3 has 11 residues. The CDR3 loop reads CSVGSPYEQYF. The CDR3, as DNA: TGCAGCGTTGGATCCCCCTACGAGCAGTACTTC.

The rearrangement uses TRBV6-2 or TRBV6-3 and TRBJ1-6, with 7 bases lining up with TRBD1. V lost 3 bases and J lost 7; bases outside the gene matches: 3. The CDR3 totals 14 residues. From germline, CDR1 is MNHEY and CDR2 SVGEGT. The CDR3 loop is CASSYRTGNSPLHF. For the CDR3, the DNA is TGTGCCAGCAGTTATCGGACAGGAAATTCACCCCTCCACTTT.

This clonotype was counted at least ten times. CDR3 protein: CASSPTSSNFYGYTF. The CDR3 DNA follows: TGTGCCAGCAGTCCCACCTCGTCAAACTTTTATGGCTACACCTTC. The V and J genes are TRBV27 and TRBJ1-2; no definite D call. This CDR3 is built from 15 residues. The V end lost 5 bases, the J end lost 5 bases, and 18 bases lay between the germline ends. Germline lookup yields CDR1 MNHEY and CDR2 SMNVEV (reference sequence).

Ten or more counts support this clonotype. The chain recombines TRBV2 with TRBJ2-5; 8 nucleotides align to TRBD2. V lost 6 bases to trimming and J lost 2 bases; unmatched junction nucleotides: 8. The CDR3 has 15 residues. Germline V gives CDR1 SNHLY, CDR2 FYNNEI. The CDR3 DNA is TGTGCCAGCAGCCATCAACTAGCGGTTCAAGAGACCCAGTACTTC. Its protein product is CASSHQLAVQETQYF.

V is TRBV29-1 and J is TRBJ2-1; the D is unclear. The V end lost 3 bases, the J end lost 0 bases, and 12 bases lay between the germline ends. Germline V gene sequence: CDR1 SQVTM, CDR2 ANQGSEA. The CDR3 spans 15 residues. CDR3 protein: CSVDPRKSSYNEQFF. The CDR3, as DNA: TGCAGCGTTGACCCGAGAAAGAGCTCCTACAATGAGCAGTTCTTC.

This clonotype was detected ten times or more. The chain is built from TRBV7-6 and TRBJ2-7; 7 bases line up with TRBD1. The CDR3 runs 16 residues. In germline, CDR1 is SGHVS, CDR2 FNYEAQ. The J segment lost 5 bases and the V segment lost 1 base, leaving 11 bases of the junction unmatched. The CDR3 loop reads CASSLDAGGAQDEQYF. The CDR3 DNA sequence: TGTGCCAGCAGCTTAGACGCAGGGGGTGCGCAGGACGAGCAGTACTTC.

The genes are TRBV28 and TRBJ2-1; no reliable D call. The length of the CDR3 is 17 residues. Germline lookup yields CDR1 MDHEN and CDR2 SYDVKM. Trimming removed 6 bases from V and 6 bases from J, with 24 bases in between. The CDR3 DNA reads TGTGCCAGCAGCCCACCCCCCGGGCCTGCTTCGAGCAATGAGCAGTTCTTC. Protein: CASSPPPGPASSNEQFF. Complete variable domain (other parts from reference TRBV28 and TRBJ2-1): DVKVTQSSRYLVKRTGEKVFLECVQDMDHENMFWYRQDPGLGLRLIYFSYDVKMKEKGDIPEGYSVSREKKERFSLILESASTNQTSMYLCASSPPPGPASSNEQFFGPGTRLTVL.

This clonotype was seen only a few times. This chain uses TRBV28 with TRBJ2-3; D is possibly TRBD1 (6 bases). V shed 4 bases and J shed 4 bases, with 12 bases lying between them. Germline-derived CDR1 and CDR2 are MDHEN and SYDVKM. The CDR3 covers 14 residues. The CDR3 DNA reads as TGTGCCAGCAGTTCAGCCAACAGGGCAGATACGCAGTATTTT. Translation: CASSSANRADTQYF.

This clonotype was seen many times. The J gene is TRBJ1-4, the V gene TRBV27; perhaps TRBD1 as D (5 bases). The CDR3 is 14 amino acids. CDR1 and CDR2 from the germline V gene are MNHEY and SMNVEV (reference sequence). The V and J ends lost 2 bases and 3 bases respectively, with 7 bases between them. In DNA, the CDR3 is TGTGCCAGCAGTTTAGGGGGGTCTAATGAAAAACTGTTTTTT. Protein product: CASSLGGSNEKLFF. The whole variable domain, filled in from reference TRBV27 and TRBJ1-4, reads EAQVTQNPRYLITVTGKKLTVTCSQNMNHEYMSWYRQDPGLGLRQIYYSMNVEVTDKGDVPEGYKVSRKEKRNFPLILESPSPNQTSLYFCASSLGGSNEKLFFGSGTQLSVL.

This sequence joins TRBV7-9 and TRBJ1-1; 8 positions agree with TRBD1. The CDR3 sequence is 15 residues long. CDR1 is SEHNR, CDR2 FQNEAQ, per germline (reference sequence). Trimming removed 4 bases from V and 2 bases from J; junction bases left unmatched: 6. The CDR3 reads CASSSPDRVNTEAFF. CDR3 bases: TGTGCCAGCAGCTCACCGGACAGGGTAAACACTGAAGCTTTCTTT.

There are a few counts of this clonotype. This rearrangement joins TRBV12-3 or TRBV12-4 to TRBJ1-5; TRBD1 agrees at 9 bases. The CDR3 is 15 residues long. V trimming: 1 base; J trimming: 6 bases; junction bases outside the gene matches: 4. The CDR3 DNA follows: TGTGCCAGCAGTTTAGTCCGACAGGGGGTTCAGCCCCAGCATTTT. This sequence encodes CASSLVRQGVQPQHF.

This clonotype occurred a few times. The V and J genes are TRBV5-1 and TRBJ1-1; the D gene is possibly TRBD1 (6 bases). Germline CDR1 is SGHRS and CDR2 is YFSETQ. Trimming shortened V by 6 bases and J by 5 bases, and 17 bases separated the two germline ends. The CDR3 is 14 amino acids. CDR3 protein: CASKKEGVETEAFF. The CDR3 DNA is TGCGCCAGCAAAAAGGAGGGGGTCGAGACTGAAGCTTTCTTT.

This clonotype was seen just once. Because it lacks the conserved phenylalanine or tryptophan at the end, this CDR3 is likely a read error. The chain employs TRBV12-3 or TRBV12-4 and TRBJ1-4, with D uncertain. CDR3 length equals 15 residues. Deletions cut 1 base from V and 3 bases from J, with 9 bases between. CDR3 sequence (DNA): TGTGCCAGCAGTTTAGGCCAGTTCTCTAATGAAAAACTGTTTTCT. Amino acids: CASSLGQFSNEKLFS.

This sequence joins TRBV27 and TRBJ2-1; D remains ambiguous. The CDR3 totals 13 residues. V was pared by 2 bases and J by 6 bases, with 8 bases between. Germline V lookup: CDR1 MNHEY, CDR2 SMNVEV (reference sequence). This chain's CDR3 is CASSLNPVNEQFF. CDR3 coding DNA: TGTGCCAGCAGTTTAAACCCAGTCAATGAGCAGTTCTTC.

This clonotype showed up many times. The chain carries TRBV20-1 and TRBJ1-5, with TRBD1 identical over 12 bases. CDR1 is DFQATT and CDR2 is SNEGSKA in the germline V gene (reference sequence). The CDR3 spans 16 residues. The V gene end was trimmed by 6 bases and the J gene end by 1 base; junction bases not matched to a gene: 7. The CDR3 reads CSAPGQGAQSNQPQHF. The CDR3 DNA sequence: TGCAGTGCCCCGGGACAGGGGGCCCAAAGCAATCAGCCCCAGCATTTT.

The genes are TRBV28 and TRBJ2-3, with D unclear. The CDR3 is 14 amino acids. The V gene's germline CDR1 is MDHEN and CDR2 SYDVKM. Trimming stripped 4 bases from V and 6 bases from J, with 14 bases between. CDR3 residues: CASSSSVLGDTQYF. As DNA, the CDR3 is TGTGCCAGCAGTTCCTCCGTTTTAGGGGATACGCAGTATTTT. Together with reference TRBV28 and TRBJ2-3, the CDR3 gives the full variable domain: DVKVTQSSRYLVKRTGEKVFLECVQDMDHENMFWYRQDPGLGLRLIYFSYDVKMKEKGDIPEGYSVSREKKERFSLILESASTNQTSMYLCASSSSVLGDTQYFGPGTRLTVL.

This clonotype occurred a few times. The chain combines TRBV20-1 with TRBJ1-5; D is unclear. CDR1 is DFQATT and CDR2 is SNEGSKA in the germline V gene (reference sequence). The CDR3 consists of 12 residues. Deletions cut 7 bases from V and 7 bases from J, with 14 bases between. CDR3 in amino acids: CSGGVTYQPQHF. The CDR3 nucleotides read TGCAGTGGTGGGGTTACATACCAGCCCCAGCATTTT.

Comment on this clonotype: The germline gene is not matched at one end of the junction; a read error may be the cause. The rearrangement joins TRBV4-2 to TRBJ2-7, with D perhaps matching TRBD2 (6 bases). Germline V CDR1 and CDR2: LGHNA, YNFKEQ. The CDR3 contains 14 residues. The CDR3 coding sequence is TGTGCCAACAGCCAATCGGGGGACTCCTACGAGCAGTACTTC. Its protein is CANSQSGDSYEQYF.

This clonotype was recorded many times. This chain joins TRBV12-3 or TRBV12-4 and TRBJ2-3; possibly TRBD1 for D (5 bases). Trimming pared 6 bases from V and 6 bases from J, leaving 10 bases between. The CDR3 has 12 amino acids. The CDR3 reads CASSTGVDTQYF. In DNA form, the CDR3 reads TGTGCCAGCAGCACAGGAGTGGATACGCAGTATTTT.

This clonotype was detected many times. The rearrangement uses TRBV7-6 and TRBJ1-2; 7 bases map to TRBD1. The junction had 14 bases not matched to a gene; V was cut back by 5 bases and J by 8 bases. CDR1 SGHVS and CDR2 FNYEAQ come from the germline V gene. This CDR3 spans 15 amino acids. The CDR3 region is CASSLAAGGLQGYTF. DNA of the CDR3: TGTGCCAGCAGCCTCGCTGCAGGGGGTTTACAGGGCTACACCTTC.